This T cell receptor (beta chain) was identified during a study of radiotherapy plus CTLA-4 blockade in lung cancer. This clone was seen repeatedly, ten times or more. The CDR3 totals 13 residues. V was pared by 6 bases and J by 0 bases, with 8 bases between. CDR1 MNHEY and CDR2 SVGAGI come from the germline V gene. The study treated chemo-refractory metastatic non-small-cell lung cancer patients with focal radiation plus ipilimumab CTLA-4 blockade. This table comes from immunoSEQ multiplex PCR, and its TCRdb copy is limited to in-frame clones, with some not included. There are approximately 80,000 clones in the sample; roughly 70% occur only once, and roughly a tenth lies in the top ten.

This sequence originates from a human donor with non-small cell lung cancer whose response to radiotherapy plus ipilimumab could not be evaluated. This chain joins TRBV6-5 and TRBJ1-1; no definite D call. The specimen comprised peripheral blood, sampled from a patient treated with radiotherapy plus ipilimumab. The CDR3 sequence is CASRRGMNTEAFF. The CDR3 region has the DNA TGTGCCAGCAGGCGGGGAATGAACACTGAAGCTTTCTTT.